The clone carrying this TCR beta chain was observed a few times. With 2 bases removed from V and 8 bases from J, the gap between germline ends came to 13 bases. This CDR3 is 14 amino acids long. Germline lookup yields CDR1 SEHNR and CDR2 FQNEAQ (reference sequence). Together with a sample-barcoded 5' primer, a J-beta primer mix was included in a second PCR lasting roughly 6 to 12 cycles. Each cDNA molecule was tagged by a template-switch adaptor that had 12 random nucleotides. TCRdb redid the calling of the 5' RACE reads with MiXCR, one entry per CDR3 protein. The sample lists some 900,000 distinct CDR3 sequences; roughly 52% were seen once. The data were taken from a study of blood T cells in healthy people across ages. Study as a whole: Template switching retrieved approximately one barcoded beta molecule for each two T cells.

Material for sequencing was blood. The J gene is TRBJ2-1, the V gene TRBV7-9; weak D call: TRBD2 (7 bases). The receptor was derived from a man aged 25 to 45 in good health. This CDR3 is CASSLPGGPHEQFF. CDR3 nucleotide sequence: TGTGCCAGCAGCTTACCCGGGGGGCCCCATGAGCAGTTCTTC.